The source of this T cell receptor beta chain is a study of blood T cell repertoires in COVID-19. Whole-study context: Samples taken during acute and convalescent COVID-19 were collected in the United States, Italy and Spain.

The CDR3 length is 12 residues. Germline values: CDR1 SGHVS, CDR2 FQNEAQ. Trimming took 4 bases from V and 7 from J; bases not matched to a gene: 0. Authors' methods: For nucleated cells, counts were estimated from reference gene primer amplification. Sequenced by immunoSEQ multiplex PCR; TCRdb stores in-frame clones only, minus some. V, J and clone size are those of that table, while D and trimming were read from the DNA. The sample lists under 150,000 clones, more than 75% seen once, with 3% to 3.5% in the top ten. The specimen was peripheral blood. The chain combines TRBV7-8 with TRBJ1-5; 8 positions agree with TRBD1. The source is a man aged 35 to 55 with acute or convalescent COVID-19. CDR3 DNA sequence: TGTGCCAGCAGCTACAGGGGGCAGCCCCAGCATTTT. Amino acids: CASSYRGQPQHF.